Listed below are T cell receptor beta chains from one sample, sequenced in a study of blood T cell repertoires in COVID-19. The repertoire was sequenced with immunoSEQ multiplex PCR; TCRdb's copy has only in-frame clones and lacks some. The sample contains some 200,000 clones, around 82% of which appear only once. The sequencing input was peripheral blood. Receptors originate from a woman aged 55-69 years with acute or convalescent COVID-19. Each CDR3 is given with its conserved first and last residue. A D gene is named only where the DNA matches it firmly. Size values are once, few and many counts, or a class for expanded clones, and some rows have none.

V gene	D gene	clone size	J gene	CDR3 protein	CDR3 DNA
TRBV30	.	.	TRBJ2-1	CAWRGPLAASSYNEQFF	TGTGCCTGGAGGGGCCCTTTAGCGGCCAGCTCCTACAATGAGCAGTTCTTC
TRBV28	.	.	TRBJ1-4	CASSPLGYRVGEKLFF	TGTGCCAGCAGCCCCCTCGGGTACAGGGTAGGCGAAAAACTGTTTTTT
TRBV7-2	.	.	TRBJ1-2	CASSLDINYGYTF	TGTGCCAGCAGCCTGGACATTAACTATGGCTACACCTTC
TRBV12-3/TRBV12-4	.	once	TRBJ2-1	CASSPKSNEQFF	TGTGCCAGCAGTCCAAAATCCAATGAGCAGTTCTTC
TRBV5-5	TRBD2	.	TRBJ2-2	CASSPTPSGGAGELFF	TGTGCCAGCAGCCCCACCCCTAGCGGGGGGGCCGGGGAGCTGTTTTTT
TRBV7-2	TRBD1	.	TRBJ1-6	CASSLAQGASPLHF	TGTGCCAGCAGCTTAGCACAGGGGGCTTCACCCCTCCACTTT
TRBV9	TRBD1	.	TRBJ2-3	CASSVRTGGLTDTQYF	TGTGCCAGCAGCGTAAGAACAGGGGGCTTGACAGATACGCAGTATTTT
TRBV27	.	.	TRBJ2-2	CASRQAYHTGELFF	TGTGCCAGCAGACAAGCGTATCACACCGGGGAGCTGTTTTTT
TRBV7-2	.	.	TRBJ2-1	CASSLSAGSYNEQFF	TGTGCCAGCAGCTTATCTGCAGGCTCCTACAATGAGCAGTTCTTC
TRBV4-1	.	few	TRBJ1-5	CASSQDPQGIGQPQHF	TGCGCCAGCAGCCAAGATCCCCAGGGGATAGGTCAGCCCCAGCATTTT
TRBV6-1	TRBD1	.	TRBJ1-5	CASSEFGGTGPQPQHF	TGTGCCAGCAGTGAATTCGGGGGGACAGGCCCCCAGCCCCAGCATTTT
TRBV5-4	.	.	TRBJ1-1	CASSFRGTKNTEAFF	TGTGCCAGCAGCTTTAGGGGCACTAAGAACACTGAAGCTTTCTTT
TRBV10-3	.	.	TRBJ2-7	CAISETPDSDAKQYF	TGTGCCATCAGTGAGACTCCCGACAGCGATGCAAAGCAGTACTTC
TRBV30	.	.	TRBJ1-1	CAWSPPPAGRARTEAFF	TGTGCCTGGAGTCCCCCCCCAGCCGGGAGAGCGAGGACTGAAGCTTTCTTT
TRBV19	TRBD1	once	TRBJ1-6	CASSIPDRVSPLHF	TGTGCCAGTAGTATCCCCGACAGGGTTTCACCCCTCCACTTT
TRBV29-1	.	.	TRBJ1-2	CSVGKQSGGYTF	TGCAGCGTTGGAAAACAGTCGGGAGGCTACACCTTC
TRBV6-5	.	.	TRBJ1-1	CASSYGTGNTEAFF	TGTGCCAGCAGTTACGGTACTGGGAACACTGAAGCTTTCTTT
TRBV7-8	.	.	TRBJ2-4	CASSSRRGVGMSPEAKNIQYF	TGTGCCAGCAGCTCCCGACGCGGGGTAGGGATGAGCCCAGAAGCCAAAAACATTCAGTACTTC
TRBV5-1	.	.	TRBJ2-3	CASRILPASPGDTQYF	TGCGCCAGCAGGATCTTACCGGCCTCGCCGGGAGATACGCAGTATTTT
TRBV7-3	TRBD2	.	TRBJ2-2	CASSLTGGANTGELFF	TGTGCCAGCAGCTTAACCGGGGGGGCAAACACCGGGGAGCTGTTTTTT
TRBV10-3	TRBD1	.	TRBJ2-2	CAIRGTGVNTGELFF	TGTGCCATCAGGGGGACAGGGGTTAACACCGGGGAGCTGTTTTTT
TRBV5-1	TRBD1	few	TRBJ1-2	CASRRQGYGYTF	TGCGCCAGCCGTCGACAGGGATATGGCTACACCTTC
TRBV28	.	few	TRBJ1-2	CASSLSQRYGYTF	TGTGCCAGCAGTTTATCCCAGCGCTATGGCTACACCTTC
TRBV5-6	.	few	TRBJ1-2	CASSLGPGPGYTF	TGTGCCAGCAGCTTGGGCCCAGGGCCTGGCTACACCTTC
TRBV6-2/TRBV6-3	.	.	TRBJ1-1	CASSVTNEGVTTEAFF	TGTGCCAGCAGTGTCACTAACGAGGGCGTTACCACTGAAGCTTTCTTT
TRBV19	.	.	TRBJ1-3	CASTGRAGNTIYF	TGTGCCAGCACCGGCAGGGCAGGAAACACCATATATTTT
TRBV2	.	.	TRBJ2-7	CASSEYYSPRVEQYF	TGTGCCAGCAGTGAATATTATTCCCCGCGGGTCGAGCAGTACTTC
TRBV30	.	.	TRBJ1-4	CAWRTDTAGEKLFF	TGTGCCTGGAGGACCGACACGGCGGGTGAAAAACTGTTTTTT
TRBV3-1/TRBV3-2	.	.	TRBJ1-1	CASSPARISGTEAFF	TGTGCCAGCAGCCCCGCACGTATATCGGGGACTGAAGCTTTCTTT
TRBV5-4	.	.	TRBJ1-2	CASSSSSYGYTF	TGTGCCAGCAGCTCATCGAGCTATGGCTACACCTTC
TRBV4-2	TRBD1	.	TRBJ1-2	CASSREQGAYGYTF	TGTGCCAGCAGCCGTGAGCAGGGGGCCTATGGCTACACCTTC
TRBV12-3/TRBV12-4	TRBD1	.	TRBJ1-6	CASSDSGGGPLHF	TGTGCCAGCAGCGACTCAGGGGGCGGACCCCTCCACTTT